This is a list of T cell receptor beta chains from one sample in a study of blood T cells in healthy people across ages. TCRdb re-called the 5' RACE reads with MiXCR, one entry per CDR3 protein. Counted here are about 780,000 distinct CDR3 sequences, around 45% occurring once; the ten biggest clones make up around 18%. Specimen: blood. These receptors were collected from a man aged 80 or over in good health. Both conserved end residues are part of each CDR3. D genes are given only for firm matches. The size entry is marked missing in some rows and otherwise reads once, few, many or a size class.

- TRBJ1-4 14 - TRBV2 CASSGTVKAEKLFF TGTGCCAGCAGTGGGACCGTCAAAGCGGAAAAACTGTTTTTT
- TRBJ1-5 13 - TRBV12-3/TRBV12-4 CASRQGSDQPQHF TGTGCCAGCAGACAGGGTTCGGATCAGCCCCAGCATTTT
once TRBJ2-1 15 TRBD1 TRBV30 CAWSADGTGGFEQFF TGTGCCTGGAGTGCAGACGGGACAGGGGGCTTTGAGCAGTTCTTC
- TRBJ2-3 16 - TRBV15 CATSRVAPGSTDTQYF TGTGCTACCAGCAGAGTCGCCCCGGGAAGCACAGATACGCAGTATTTT
few TRBJ2-5 13 TRBD1 TRBV20-1 CSAEDRGSETQYF TGCAGTGCTGAGGACAGGGGTAGCGAGACCCAGTACTTC
- TRBJ1-2 10 - TRBV29-1 CSAGEEGYTF TGCAGCGCCGGGGAAGAAGGCTACACCTTC
- TRBJ2-5 14 TRBD1 TRBV20-1 CSARGQGGKETQYF TGCAGTGCTAGGGGACAGGGGGGAAAAGAGACCCAGTACTTC
- TRBJ2-1 17 TRBD2 TRBV12-3/TRBV12-4 CASSLKLAGGVKDEQFF TGTGCCAGCAGTTTAAAACTAGCGGGAGGGGTTAAGGATGAGCAGTTCTTC
once TRBJ2-7 16 - TRBV2 CASSVGGGTSSYVQYF TGTGCCAGCAGTGTTGGCGGCGGGACGAGCTCCTACGTGCAGTACTTC
- TRBJ2-1 14 TRBD2 TRBV29-1 CSVFGLAGGNEQFF TGCAGCGTTTTCGGACTAGCGGGAGGTAATGAGCAGTTCTTC
many TRBJ2-7 15 - TRBV12-3/TRBV12-4 CASSLRGGDIYEQYF TGTGCCAGCAGTTTGCGAGGGGGGGACATCTACGAGCAGTACTTC
- TRBJ1-1 14 - TRBV12-3/TRBV12-4 CASSFGGADTEAFF TGTGCCAGCAGTTTCGGGGGCGCGGACACTGAAGCTTTCTTT
few TRBJ2-1 16 - TRBV5-1 CASRPAGGSSYNEQFF TGCGCCAGCAGACCGGCCGGGGGTAGCTCCTACAATGAGCAGTTCTTC
- TRBJ1-2 14 - TRBV10-3 CAFSGGGEARGYTF TGTGCCTTCAGTGGTGGGGGAGAGGCCCGAGGCTACACCTTC
few TRBJ2-7 14 TRBD2 TRBV28 CASTATSGRAEQYF TGTGCCAGCACCGCGACTAGCGGGAGGGCCGAGCAGTACTTC
once TRBJ2-1 15 TRBD1 TRBV15 CATSHPGQGYHEQFF TGTGCCACCAGCCATCCGGGACAGGGCTATCATGAGCAGTTCTTC
many TRBJ2-7 17 TRBD2 TRBV7-2 CASSSGGTSGVSYEQYF TGTGCCAGCAGCTCGGGGGGGACTAGCGGGGTATCCTACGAGCAGTACTTC
- TRBJ2-5 12 - TRBV11-2 CACSLVEETQYF TGTGCCTGCAGCTTAGTCGAAGAGACCCAGTACTTC
few TRBJ2-5 12 - TRBV20-1 CSALGSQETQYF TGCAGTGCCCTTGGGTCACAAGAGACCCAGTACTTC
few TRBJ2-3 13 - TRBV29-1 CSAPLSSTDTQYF TGCAGCGCTCCATTATCTAGCACAGATACGCAGTATTTT
- TRBJ2-3 14 - TRBV20-1 CSARAASTADTQYF TGCAGTGCTAGAGCTGCTAGCACCGCAGATACGCAGTATTTT
- TRBJ2-5 15 TRBD2 TRBV12-3/TRBV12-4 CASRRLAGAQETQYF TGTGCCAGCAGGCGACTAGCGGGGGCCCAAGAGACCCAGTACTTC